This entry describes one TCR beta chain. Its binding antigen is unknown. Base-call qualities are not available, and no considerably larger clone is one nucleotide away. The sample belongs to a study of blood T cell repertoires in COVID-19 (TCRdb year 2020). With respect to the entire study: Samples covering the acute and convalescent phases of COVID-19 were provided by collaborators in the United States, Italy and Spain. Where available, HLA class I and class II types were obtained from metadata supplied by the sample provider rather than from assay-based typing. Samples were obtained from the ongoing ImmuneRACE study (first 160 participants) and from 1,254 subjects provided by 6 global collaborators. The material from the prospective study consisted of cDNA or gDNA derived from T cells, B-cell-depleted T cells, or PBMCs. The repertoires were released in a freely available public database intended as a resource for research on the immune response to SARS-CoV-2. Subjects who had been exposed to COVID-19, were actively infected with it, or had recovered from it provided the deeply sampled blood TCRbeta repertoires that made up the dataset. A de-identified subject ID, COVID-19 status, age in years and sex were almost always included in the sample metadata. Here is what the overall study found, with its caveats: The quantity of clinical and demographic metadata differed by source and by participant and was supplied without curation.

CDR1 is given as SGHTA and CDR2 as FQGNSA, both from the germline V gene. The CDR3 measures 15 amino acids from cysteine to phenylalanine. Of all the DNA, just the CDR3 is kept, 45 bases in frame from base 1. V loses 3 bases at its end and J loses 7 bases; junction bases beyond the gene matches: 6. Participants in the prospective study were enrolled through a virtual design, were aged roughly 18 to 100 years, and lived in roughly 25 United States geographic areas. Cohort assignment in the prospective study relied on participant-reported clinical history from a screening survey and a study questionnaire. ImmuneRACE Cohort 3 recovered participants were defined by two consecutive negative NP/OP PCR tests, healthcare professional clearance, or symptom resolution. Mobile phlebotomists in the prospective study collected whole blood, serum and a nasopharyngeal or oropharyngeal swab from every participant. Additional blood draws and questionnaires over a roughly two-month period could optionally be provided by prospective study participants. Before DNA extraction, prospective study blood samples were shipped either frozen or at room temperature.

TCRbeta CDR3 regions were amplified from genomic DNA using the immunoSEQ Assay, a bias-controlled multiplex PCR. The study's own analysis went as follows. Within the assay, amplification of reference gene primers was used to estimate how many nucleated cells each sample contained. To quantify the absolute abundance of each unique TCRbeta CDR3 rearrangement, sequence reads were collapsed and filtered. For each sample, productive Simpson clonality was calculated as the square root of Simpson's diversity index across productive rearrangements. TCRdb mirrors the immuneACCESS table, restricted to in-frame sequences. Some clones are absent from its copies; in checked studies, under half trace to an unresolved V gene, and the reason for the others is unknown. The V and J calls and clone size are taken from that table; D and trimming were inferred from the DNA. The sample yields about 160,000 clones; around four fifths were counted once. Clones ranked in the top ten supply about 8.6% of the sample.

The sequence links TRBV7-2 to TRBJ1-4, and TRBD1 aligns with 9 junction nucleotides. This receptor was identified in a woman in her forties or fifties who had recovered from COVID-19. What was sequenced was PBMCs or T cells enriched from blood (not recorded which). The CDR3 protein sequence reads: CASSFLGTGIEKLFF. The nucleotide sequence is TGTGCCAGCAGCTTTCTCGGGACAGGGATTGAAAAACTGTTTTTT.